The rows below give T cell receptor beta chains drawn from one sample of a study of T cell responses to AZD1222 COVID-19 vaccine. Assay used: immunoSEQ multiplex PCR; TCRdb lists only in-frame clones, some missing. There are 110,000 or so clones in the sample; roughly 90% occur only once, and roughly 2.7% lies in the top ten. The material was peripheral blood, obtained on day 0 of AZD1222 vaccination. These receptor sequences come from an adult in good health. CDR3s include the opening cysteine and the closing phenylalanine or tryptophan. The D gene is left open where the match is weak. Clone size is not always given. Where it is, it says once, few, many or a class for expanded clones.

CDR3 DNA	CDR3 protein	clone size	J gene	CDR3 length	V gene	D gene
TGTGCCAGCAGTTACTTGAACACTGAAGCTTTCTTT	CASSYLNTEAFF	once	TRBJ1-1	12	TRBV6-6	-
TGTGCCAGCAGCTTACTCAGTACAGGTGGCTACACCTTC	CASSLLSTGGYTF	-	TRBJ1-2	13	TRBV11-2	-
TGTGCCAGCAGTTACTCTCGGGAGGGCTACAATGAGCAGTTCTTC	CASSYSREGYNEQFF	-	TRBJ2-1	15	TRBV6-5	TRBD2
TGTGCCAGCAGCCAAGATCGTCAGCCCCAGCATTTT	CASSQDRQPQHF	-	TRBJ1-5	12	TRBV4-2	-
TGTGCCAGCAGCTTATTGAGGAACACTGAAGCTTTCTTT	CASSLLRNTEAFF	-	TRBJ1-1	13	TRBV7-2	-
TGTGCCAGCAGCTTAAATCAGGGTAGCACAGATACGCAGTATTTT	CASSLNQGSTDTQYF	-	TRBJ2-3	15	TRBV7-6	-
TGTGCCAGCAGCTCCCGGGTTTCAGGGAACTATGGCTACACCTTC	CASSSRVSGNYGYTF	-	TRBJ1-2	15	TRBV5-4	-
TGCGCCAGCAGCCGCTACTATTTTTGGGCAGAGCAGTTCTTC	CASSRYYFWAEQFF	-	TRBJ2-1	14	TRBV4-3	-
TGTGCCAGCAGGGACACAGATACGCAGTATTTT	CASRDTDTQYF	-	TRBJ2-3	11	TRBV6-5	-
TGCAGTGCTTATACTAACTATGGCTACACCTTC	CSAYTNYGYTF	once	TRBJ1-2	11	TRBV20-1	-
TGCGCCAGCAGTGGAGGGGAAGGTTCACCCCTCCACTTT	CASSGGEGSPLHF	-	TRBJ1-6	13	TRBV10-1	-
TGTGCCAGCAGCGCCCGACGCCGGGACAGGGGGGGAGATGAGCAGTTCTTC	CASSARRRDRGGDEQFF	few	TRBJ2-1	17	TRBV21-1	-
TGTGCCAGCAGCCACCCCGCGAGCGGGGGGGGCTACCATGAGCAGTTCTTC	CASSHPASGGGYHEQFF	-	TRBJ2-1	17	TRBV7-9	TRBD2
TGTGCCAGCAGTTTACAGGGAGATTCACCCCTCCACTTT	CASSLQGDSPLHF	-	TRBJ1-6	13	TRBV27	-
TGCAGCGTTGAAAGGGTGGGGAATAACTATGGCTACACCTTC	CSVERVGNNYGYTF	-	TRBJ1-2	14	TRBV29-1	-
TGTGCCAGCAGCCAAGAAGGAACGCAACCCTATCAGCCCCAGCATTTT	CASSQEGTQPYQPQHF	-	TRBJ1-5	16	TRBV14	-
TGTGCCAGCAGCTTATATGGAGAGACCCAGTACTTC	CASSLYGETQYF	-	TRBJ2-5	12	TRBV7-9	-
TGTGCCACCTCAGGACGGGACAATCAGCCCCAGCATTTT	CATSGRDNQPQHF	-	TRBJ1-5	13	TRBV6-5	-
TGTGCCAGCAGTACCAACGACGGGCTAAATCATGAAAAACTGTTTTTT	CASSTNDGLNHEKLFF	few	TRBJ1-4	16	TRBV28	-
TGCGCCAGCAGCTCGGCAGGGGGGTACAATGAGCAGTTCTTC	CASSSAGGYNEQFF	-	TRBJ2-1	14	TRBV5-1	-
TGTGCCAGCAGTCCGAGCGCAGGGTCGAACACTGAAGCTTTCTTT	CASSPSAGSNTEAFF	once	TRBJ1-1	15	TRBV27	-
TGTGCCAGCAGCTCCCCCTGGACGGGCAATGAGCAGTTCTTC	CASSSPWTGNEQFF	-	TRBJ2-1	14	TRBV7-2	-
TGTGCCATCAGTGTTAACCCGACCGTGAACACTGAAGCTTTCTTT	CAISVNPTVNTEAFF	-	TRBJ1-1	15	TRBV10-3	-
TGCGCCAGCAGCCCGACGGCGGGGGCAAGCACAGATACGCAGTATTTT	CASSPTAGASTDTQYF	-	TRBJ2-3	16	TRBV5-1	-
TGTGCCAGCAGCCTCCAGAATGAGCAGTTCTTC	CASSLQNEQFF	-	TRBJ2-1	11	TRBV5-4	-
TGTGCCAGCAGCTTGGATGGGATCACCTACGAGCAGTACTTC	CASSLDGITYEQYF	-	TRBJ2-7	14	TRBV5-4	-
TGTGCCAGCAGCAAAGGACAGGGGGCGAGCAATGAGCAGTTCTTC	CASSKGQGASNEQFF	-	TRBJ2-1	15	TRBV7-6	TRBD1
TGTGCCAGCAGCTTGGGACAGGGGGCGGGAGGAGCTTTCTTT	CASSLGQGAGGAFF	-	TRBJ1-1	14	TRBV5-5	TRBD1
TGTGCCAGCAGCCCCGGGACTAGCGCTAGCACAGATACGCAGTATTTT	CASSPGTSASTDTQYF	-	TRBJ2-3	16	TRBV7-9	TRBD2
TGTGCCAGCAGTCCAACCGGGACAGGGCAGTGGGGCTACACCTTC	CASSPTGTGQWGYTF	-	TRBJ1-2	15	TRBV2	TRBD1
TGTGCCAGCAGTACTACAGGGTCCAACACCATATATTTT	CASSTTGSNTIYF	-	TRBJ1-3	13	TRBV28	-
TGTGCCAGCAGTTTAAGGGCAACTCCTAACTATGGCTACACCTTC	CASSLRATPNYGYTF	-	TRBJ1-2	15	TRBV27	-
TGTGCCAGTAGTATGATCGGGGGGGCCTCTGGAAACACCATATATTTT	CASSMIGGASGNTIYF	-	TRBJ1-3	16	TRBV19	-
TGTGCCAGCAGCTCCGCCTGGCGGGGGGGCGTTACAGATACGCAGTATTTT	CASSSAWRGGVTDTQYF	-	TRBJ2-3	17	TRBV5-6	TRBD2
TGCGCCAGCAGCCAAGGGGGCGGGGGCCTTGACGAGCAGTACTTC	CASSQGGGGLDEQYF	-	TRBJ2-7	15	TRBV4-1	-
TGTGCCAGCAGTGACGGGGTAGACACCGGGGAGCTGTTTTTT	CASSDGVDTGELFF	-	TRBJ2-2	14	TRBV6-4	-